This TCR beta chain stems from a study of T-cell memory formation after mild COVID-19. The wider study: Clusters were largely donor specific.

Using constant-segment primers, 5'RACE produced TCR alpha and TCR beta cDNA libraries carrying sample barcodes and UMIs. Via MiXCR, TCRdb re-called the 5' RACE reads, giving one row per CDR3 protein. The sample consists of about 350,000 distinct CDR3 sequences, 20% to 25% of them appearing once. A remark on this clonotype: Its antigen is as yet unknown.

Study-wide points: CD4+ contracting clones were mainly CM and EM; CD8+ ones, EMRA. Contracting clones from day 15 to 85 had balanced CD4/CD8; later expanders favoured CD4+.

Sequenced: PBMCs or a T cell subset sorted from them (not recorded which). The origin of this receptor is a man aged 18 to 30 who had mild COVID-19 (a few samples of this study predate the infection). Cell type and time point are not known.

For the CDR3, the DNA is TGTGCCAGCAGCGTAGGTCGGCAGCCCTCTGGAAACACCATATATTTT. The encoded protein is CASSVGRQPSGNTIYF. The V and J genes are TRBV9 and TRBJ1-3, with unresolved D. CDR1 is SGDLS, CDR2 YYNGEE, per germline. The CDR3 runs to 16 residues. V lost 0 bases to trimming and J lost 0 bases, with 10 bases between them. The variable domain in full, with the rest retrieved from reference TRBV9 and TRBJ1-3, is DSGVTQTPKHLITATGQRVTLRCSPRSGDLSVYWYQQSLDQGLQFLIQYYNGEERAKGNILERFSAQQFPDLHSELNLSSLELGDSALYFCASSVGRQPSGNTIYFGEGSWLTVV.